These 25 T cell receptor beta chains were sequenced from one sample in a study of vaccination effects on CD4 cells after COVID-19. In the ViraFEST assay, antigen-specific CD4+ clonotypes were identified by expansion after peptide-pool stimulation. Subsequent to 10 days of culture, CD4+ T cells were isolated. People in the vaccine group had not been infected with SARS-CoV-2 before, and their nucleocapsid antibodies were negative. Their recognized antigens are unknown. The repertoire was sequenced with immunoSEQ multiplex PCR; TCRdb's copy has only in-frame clones and lacks some. The sample has about 27,000 clones, 73% seen once. This sample comprised CD4+ T cells from PBMCs cultured with HCoV-NL63 spike peptides, obtained before COVID-19 vaccination. The origin of the receptors is a human donor who received a COVID-19 vaccine.

This chain connects TRBV7-2 to TRBJ2-3; D is undetermined. The V gene's germline CDR1 is SGHTA and CDR2 FQGNSA. Between the trimmed V and J ends, which lost 2 bases and 2 bases, there was a span of 8 bases. This CDR3 comprises 14 residues. Here the CDR3 reads CASSLQVFTDTQYF. CDR3 bases: TGTGCCAGCAGCTTACAGGTCTTCACAGATACGCAGTATTTT.

The chain recombines TRBV5-1 with TRBJ2-7; 12 bases line up with TRBD1. CDR1 is SGHRS and CDR2 is YFSETQ in the germline V gene. The CDR3 covers 14 residues. V dropped 3 bases and J dropped 7; count of bases not matched to a gene: 5. The DNA of the CDR3 is TGCGCCAGCAGCTCGGGACAGGGGGCGTGGGAGCAGTACTTC. Its translation is CASSSGQGAWEQYF.

The chain employs TRBV7-9 and TRBJ2-3; either TRBD1 or TRBD2 may supply D (5 bases each). Trimming took off 10 bases at V and 2 bases at J, with 10 bases between the two ends. Germline V lookup: CDR1 SEHNR, CDR2 FQNEAQ (reference sequence). The CDR3 consists of 12 residues. Here the CDR3 reads CAIGADTDTQYF. The CDR3 DNA sequence: TGTGCCATCGGGGCCGACACAGATACGCAGTATTTT. The full variable domain, with the rest looked up from reference TRBV7-9 and TRBJ2-3, is DTGVSQNPRHKITKRGQNVTFRCDPISEHNRLYWYRQTLGQGPEFLTYFQNEAQLEKSRLLSDRFSAERPKGSFSTLEIQRTEQGDSAMYLCAIGADTDTQYFGPGTRLTVL.

This clone was seen only a few times. The rearrangement joins TRBV7-9 to TRBJ1-6; D is undetermined. The V end was cut by 5 bases, the J end by 9 bases, with 20 bases between. The CDR3 is made up of 16 amino acids. The V gene's germline CDR1 is SEHNR and CDR2 FQNEAQ (reference sequence). The CDR3 DNA sequence: TGTGCCAGCAGCCTCACCGAGGGCTTCTTGAGTTCACCCCTCCACTTT. Translating it yields CASSLTEGFLSSPLHF.

This clone was observed a few times. The V and J genes are TRBV27 and TRBJ1-2; the D gene is possibly TRBD1 (5 bases). Between the trimmed V and J ends, which lost 3 bases and 7 bases, there was a span of 12 bases. The CDR3 runs to 13 residues. Germline values: CDR1 MNHEY, CDR2 SMNVEV (reference sequence). The DNA for the CDR3 is TGTGCCAGCAGTTTGCAGGGCGGCGCTGGCTACACCTTC. It codes for CASSLQGGAGYTF.

This clone was seen more than once but under ten times. The CDR3 spells CASSRERGELFF. The CDR3 nucleotides are TGTGCCAGCAGCCGAGAGCGGGGGGAGCTGTTTTTT. The chain uses TRBV11-3 and TRBJ2-2; possibly TRBD2 for D (5 bases). Trimming cost V 5 bases and J 8 bases, with 9 bases left between them. The CDR3 loop spans 12 amino acids. Germline V gene data show CDR1 as SGHNT and CDR2 as YENEEA.

This chain links TRBV10-2 with TRBJ2-3, with D unresolved. The germline V gene encodes CDR1 WSHSY and CDR2 SAAADI. Deletions cut 2 bases from V and 0 bases from J, with 9 bases between. The CDR3 is 15 amino acids. CDR3 nucleotides: TGCGCCAGCAGTGAGGGGCAGATTAGCACAGATACGCAGTATTTT. This gives the protein CASSEGQISTDTQYF.

The CDR3 spells CASSSGATNEKLFF. DNA for the CDR3: TGTGCCAGCAGCTCAGGGGCAACTAATGAAAAACTGTTTTTT. The chain uses TRBV6-5 and TRBJ1-4, with D possibly TRBD1 on 6 matching bases. V was cut by 6 bases and J by 0 bases, with 8 bases left in between. This CDR3 contains 14 residues. Germline CDR1 is MNHEY and CDR2 is SVGAGI.

This clone has only a few counts. V and J are TRBV3-1 (or the pseudogene TRBV3-2) and TRBJ1-2; no definite D call. V shed 0 bases and J shed 5 bases, with 19 bases lying between them. From germline, CDR1 is LGHDT and CDR2 YNNKEL (reference sequence). This CDR3 is built from 17 residues. The DNA for the CDR3 is TGTGCCAGCAGCCAAGATGTTGTTCTGCCCAATAGATATGGCTACACCTTC. As protein: CASSQDVVLPNRYGYTF.

This clone has a handful of counts. The rearrangement links TRBV2 to TRBJ1-4, with D maybe TRBD1 (6 bases). Germline V gene data show CDR1 as SNHLY and CDR2 as FYNNEI. The CDR3 is 13 residues long. V dropped 11 bases and J dropped 5 bases, with 15 bases sitting between them. The CDR3 here is CAGRGDMNEKLFF. For the CDR3, the DNA is TGTGCCGGGCGGGGGGACATGAATGAAAAACTGTTTTTT.

This clone was observed a handful of times. In DNA, the CDR3 is TGTGCCAGCAGCCAAGGAGGCGGGGACTATGGCTACACCTTC. Translated: CASSQGGGDYGYTF. The chain combines TRBV2 with TRBJ1-2; the D is unclear. The CDR3 sequence is 14 residues long. CDR1 and CDR2 from the germline V gene are SNHLY and FYNNEI. V dropped 6 bases and J dropped 3 bases, with 14 bases sitting between them.

The chain links TRBV29-1 to TRBJ2-7, with D tentatively TRBD1 (5 bases). Germline CDR1 SQVTM, CDR2 ANQGSEA. Trimming cost V 7 bases and J 3 bases, with 10 bases left between them. The CDR3 runs to 11 residues. The CDR3 nucleotides are TGCAGCGCCTGCAGGGACTACGAGCAGTACTTC. The encoded protein is CSACRDYEQYF.

The CDR3 spells CASSLKAPDPIQYF. In nucleotides, the CDR3 is TGTGCCAGCAGCTTGAAAGCTCCCGATCCCATTCAGTACTTC. The genes are TRBV5-5 and TRBJ2-4; D is uncertain. Trimming removed 1 base at V and 9 bases at J, with 14 bases between. CDR3 length: 14 residues. Germline V lookup: CDR1 SGHKS, CDR2 YYEKEE (reference sequence). Looking up the rest from reference TRBV5-5 and TRBJ2-4 gives the full variable domain: DAGVTQSPTHLIKTRGQQVTLRCSPISGHKSVSWYQQVLGQGPQFIFQYYEKEERGRGNFPDRFSARQFPNYSSELNVNALLLGDSALYLCASSLKAPDPIQYFGAGTRLSVL.

This rearrangement joins TRBV5-6 to TRBJ2-5, with TRBD2 matching 9 bases. This CDR3 has 17 residues. CDR1 is SGHDT, CDR2 YYEEEE, per germline. J gave up 5 bases and V 4 bases, and 15 bases lay outside the gene matches. Here the CDR3 DNA reads TGTGCCAGCAGCCCCTCTGCAGCGGGAGGTTTCGGGGAGACCCAGTACTTC. Its protein product is CASSPSAAGGFGETQYF. The whole variable domain, remainder taken from reference TRBV5-6 and TRBJ2-5, is DAGVTQSPTHLIKTRGQQVTLRCSPKSGHDTVSWYQQALGQGPQFIFQYYEEEERQRGNFPDRFSGHQFPNYSSELNVNALLLGDSALYLCASSPSAAGGFGETQYFGPGTRLLVL.

This clone was seen only once. The chain recombines TRBV2 with TRBJ1-5; TRBD1 aligns across 8 bases. The CDR3 contains 14 residues. Germline-derived CDR1 and CDR2 are SNHLY and FYNNEI. V lost 4 bases, J lost 5 bases, and 4 bases stayed unmatched. The CDR3 spells CASSVGQEDQPQHF. CDR3 sequence (DNA): TGTGCCAGCAGTGTGGGACAGGAGGATCAGCCCCAGCATTTT.

The chain joins TRBV19 to TRBJ1-2; D remains unclear. The length of the CDR3 is 16 residues. Germline assignment: CDR1 LNHDA and CDR2 SQIVND (reference sequence). Deletions cut 6 bases from V and 0 bases from J, with 17 bases between. CDR3 in amino acids: CASSPDAVQANYGYTF. CDR3 coding DNA: TGTGCCAGTAGCCCGGACGCAGTTCAGGCTAACTATGGCTACACCTTC.

The CDR3 DNA reads as TGCGCCAGCAGCACCCTAGGACAGGGGGCCTATGGCTACACCTTC. This gives the protein CASSTLGQGAYGYTF. The chain joins TRBV5-1 to TRBJ1-2; 11 bases match TRBD1. The CDR3 loop spans 15 amino acids. Unmatched junction bases numbered 6, after V lost 4 bases and J lost 4 bases. CDR1 is SGHRS and CDR2 is YFSETQ in the germline V gene.

This chain connects TRBV5-1 to TRBJ1-3, with D unclear. Germline V CDR1 and CDR2: SGHRS, YFSETQ. Trimming pared 0 bases from V and 2 bases from J, leaving 15 bases between. This CDR3 is 17 amino acids long. CDR3 amino acids: CASSLVARGAAGNTIYF. In DNA, the CDR3 is TGCGCCAGCAGCTTGGTGGCGCGGGGTGCGGCTGGAAACACCATATATTTT.

The V and J genes are TRBV27 and TRBJ2-7, with no clear D. Germline V gives CDR1 MNHEY, CDR2 SMNVEV (reference sequence). Trimming stripped 5 bases from V and 2 bases from J, with 16 bases between. The CDR3 is made up of 15 amino acids. CDR3 DNA: TGTGCCAGCAGTACGACCCCCCCGGTCCCCTACGAGCAGTACTTC. It is translated as CASSTTPPVPYEQYF.

The chain carries TRBV5-1 and TRBJ2-7, with 11 positions matching TRBD1. This CDR3 region has 14 residues. With 5 bases clipped from V and 4 bases from J, the junction kept 5 bases outside the gene matches. The germline CDR1 and CDR2 sequences are SGHRS and YFSETQ. The CDR3 is CASRAGTGGYEQYF. The CDR3 DNA reads TGCGCCAGCAGGGCCGGGACAGGGGGATACGAGCAGTACTTC.

As DNA, the CDR3 is TGTGCCAGCAGCGGGGGGGAGGGGCCGAACTATGGCTACACCTTC. Protein sequence: CASSGGEGPNYGYTF. This chain connects TRBV7-3 to TRBJ1-2; possible D gene TRBD1, 5 bases. The length of the CDR3 is 15 residues. Per germline, CDR1 SGHTA and CDR2 FQGTGA. Deletions cut 5 bases from V and 2 bases from J, with 15 bases between.

The chain couples TRBV7-2 to TRBJ2-7; 7 bases are a match to TRBD2. Looked up from germline, CDR1 is SGHTA and CDR2 is FQGNSA. J was trimmed by 6 bases and V by 5 bases; bases with no gene match: 4. The CDR3 runs 12 residues. The CDR3 sequence: CASSHSGGEQYF. Written as DNA, the CDR3 is TGTGCCAGCAGCCATTCGGGGGGCGAGCAGTACTTC. Using reference TRBV7-2 and TRBJ2-7 for the parts outside the CDR3, the full variable domain is GAGVSQSPSNKVTEKGKDVELRCDPISGHTALYWYRQSLGQGLEFLIYFQGNSAPDKSGLPSDRFSAERTGGSVSTLTIQRTQQEDSAVYLCASSHSGGEQYFGPGTRLTVT.

V usage is TRBV25-1 and J usage is TRBJ2-3; 8 bases agree with TRBD1. The V gene end was trimmed by 4 bases and the J gene end by 0 bases; junction bases not matched to a gene: 9. CDR1 and CDR2 (germline): MGHDK, SYGVNS. This CDR3 is built from 17 residues. DNA for the CDR3: TGTGCCAGCAGTGCCGCCCCGGGACAGGAAAGCACAGATACGCAGTATTTT. This translates into CASSAAPGQESTDTQYF.

This chain links TRBV4-2 with TRBJ2-1, with D unclear. Germline-derived CDR1 and CDR2 are LGHNA and YNFKEQ. Trimming took 0 bases from V and 2 from J, leaving 5 bases between them. This CDR3 contains 14 residues. Here the CDR3 DNA reads TGTGCCAGCAGCCAAGAGTGGGCCTACAATGAGCAGTTCTTC. Protein product: CASSQEWAYNEQFF.

The table lists this clone with a few counts. The V call is TRBV5-1, the J call TRBJ1-2; D possibly corresponds to TRBD1 (6 bases). Germline values: CDR1 SGHRS, CDR2 YFSETQ. Trimming left V 4 bases short and J 2 bases short, with 9 bases between. The CDR3 loop spans 13 amino acids. CDR3 bases: TGCGCCAGCAGCCCCGGACAGAACTATGGCTACACCTTC. Residues: CASSPGQNYGYTF.